This section outlines one T cell receptor beta chain sequence together with its context. Measured with immunoSEQ multiplex PCR; TCRdb has only the in-frame clones, and not every one. This table has some 250,000 clones, 70% to 90% appearing once. This specimen belongs to a study of blood T cell repertoires in COVID-19. Looking at the study overall: Material from acute and convalescent COVID-19 was sourced from the United States, Italy and Spain.

The sequencing sample was made of peripheral blood. The origin of this receptor is a woman in her twenties or thirties who had recovered from COVID-19.

CDR3 protein: CASSPRQGQGASNQPQHF. The CDR3 DNA sequence: TGTGCCAGCAGTCCCCGACAGGGACAGGGGGCCTCCAATCAGCCCCAGCATTTT. The V gene is TRBV27, the J gene TRBJ1-5, with 12 nucleotides matching TRBD1. The germline V gene has CDR1 MNHEY and CDR2 SMNVEV (reference sequence). There are 18 residues in the CDR3. Trimming cost V 5 bases and J 3 bases; bases outside gene matches: 11.